This T cell receptor (beta chain) was sequenced for a study of blood T cell repertoires in COVID-19. At the level of the study: Acute and convalescent COVID-19 specimens originated in the United States, Italy and Spain. T cells, B-cell-depleted T cells, or PBMCs provided the cDNA or gDNA that served as material.

J was trimmed by 12 bases and V by 3 bases; bases with no gene match: 11. This CDR3 spans 15 amino acids. Germline loops: CDR1 SGHRS, CDR2 YFSETQ. The table came from immunoSEQ multiplex PCR; TCRdb's copy has only in-frame clones and leaves some out. The sample shows about 71,000 clones, roughly 82% of them seen only once. The V call is TRBV5-1, the J call TRBJ2-7, with TRBD2 identical over 14 bases. The clonotype was recovered from a woman of 80 years or more with acute or convalescent COVID-19. The sequenced sample consisted of peripheral blood. This CDR3 reads CASSSGLAGDPRRYF. In nucleotides, the CDR3 is TGCGCCAGCAGCTCGGGACTAGCGGGGGACCCCCGGCGGTACTTC.